Listed below are T cell receptor beta chains from one sample, sequenced in a study of T cell repertoires in cytomegalovirus infection. Their antigens remain unidentified. TCRdb used MiXCR to reprocess the reads, holding one entry per CDR3 protein. Seen here are about 180,000 distinct CDR3 sequences, about 22% observed once, and the top ten hold more than 25%. The sample in question was CD8+ T cells from cultured PBMCs, obtained from culture after CMV antigen stimulation. The receptors come from a human donor in good health (CMV status not recorded). Some clones in this sample may be carry-over from other donors' samples. CDR3s include the opening cysteine and the closing phenylalanine or tryptophan. D genes are given only for firm matches. The size field is filled for only some rows; it gives once, few, many or a size class.

NA	TRBV6-6	TRBJ1-5	NA	CATTRRGSSNQPQHF	TGTGCCACCACTCGACGGGGGAGTAGCAATCAGCCCCAGCATTTT
NA	TRBV7-9	TRBJ1-4	NA	CASSLRGPRLFF	TGTGCCAGCAGCTTGAGGGGCCCAAGGCTGTTTTTT
few	TRBV6-6	TRBJ1-1	NA	CASSYSWREGYSEAFF	TGTGCCAGCAGTTACTCGTGGAGGGAAGGTTACTCTGAAGCTTTCTTT
few	TRBV12-3/TRBV12-4	TRBJ1-4	TRBD1	CASSFEGGAEKLFF	TGTGCCAGCAGTTTCGAAGGGGGCGCAGAAAAACTGTTTTTT
NA	TRBV12-3/TRBV12-4	TRBJ1-1	NA	CASSLIVGGGQNTEAFF	TGTGCCAGCAGTTTAATCGTCGGGGGTGGTCAAAACACTGAAGCTTTCTTT
few	TRBV7-8	TRBJ2-1	TRBD2	CASSLVAGALSDEQFF	TGTGCCAGCAGCTTAGTAGCGGGGGCCTTGTCTGATGAGCAGTTCTTC
few	TRBV12-3/TRBV12-4	TRBJ2-5	NA	CASSRLLQETQYF	TGTGCCAGCAGTCGACTCTTACAAGAGACCCAGTACTTC
NA	TRBV7-8	TRBJ2-3	NA	CASLSWVQSTDTQYF	TGTGCCAGTCTCTCATGGGTCCAGAGCACAGATACGCAGTATTTT
few	TRBV6-5	TRBJ1-1	NA	CASSYYPVLDTEAFF	TGTGCCAGCAGTTACTATCCGGTATTAGACACTGAAGCTTTCTTT
NA	TRBV4-1	TRBJ2-1	TRBD2	CASSQDKGLAGAYNEQFF	TGCGCCAGCAGCCAAGATAAGGGACTAGCGGGGGCCTACAATGAGCAGTTCTTC
few	TRBV27	TRBJ2-7	NA	CASSIGTEQYF	TGTGCCAGCAGTATAGGGACTGAGCAGTACTTC
NA	TRBV7-2	TRBJ1-5	NA	CASSLDVGPYSNQPQHF	TGTGCCAGCAGCTTAGATGTGGGGCCCTATAGCAATCAGCCCCAGCATTTT
NA	TRBV7-9	TRBJ1-1	NA	CASSSKGLQNTEAFF	TGTGCCAGCAGCTCAAAGGGACTCCAGAACACTGAAGCTTTCTTT
few	TRBV2	TRBJ2-1	NA	CASRGGYNEQFF	TGTGCCAGCCGTGGGGGCTACAATGAGCAGTTCTTC
few	TRBV6-5	TRBJ1-1	NA	CASSYSNLNTEAFF	TGTGCCAGCAGTTACTCGAATCTGAACACTGAAGCTTTCTTT
few	TRBV4-2	TRBJ1-1	TRBD1	CASSPMDRSEAFF	TGTGCCAGCAGCCCGATGGACAGGAGCGAAGCTTTCTTT
NA	TRBV11-2	TRBJ2-3	TRBD1	CASSYDGTGVDTQYF	TGTGCCAGCAGCTATGACGGGACAGGGGTAGATACGCAGTATTTT
NA	TRBV29-1	TRBJ2-6	NA	CSVRGISGANVLTF	TGCAGCGTTCGTGGGATTTCTGGGGCCAACGTCCTGACTTTC
few	TRBV19	TRBJ2-1	NA	CASSVPRDGAYNEQFF	TGTGCCAGTAGTGTTCCTCGGGACGGGGCCTACAATGAGCAGTTCTTC
hyperexpanded	TRBV7-8	TRBJ2-2	TRBD1	CASIPGTGPGELFF	TGTGCCAGCATCCCCGGGACAGGGCCCGGGGAGCTGTTTTTT
NA	TRBV7-8	TRBJ2-1	NA	CASSSPVVGAYNEQFF	TGTGCCAGCAGCTCGCCCGTGGTTGGGGCTTACAATGAGCAGTTCTTC
NA	TRBV7-9	TRBJ1-5	NA	CASSLVAGDQPQHF	TGTGCCAGCAGCTTAGTGGCAGGGGATCAGCCCCAGCATTTT
few	TRBV6-2/TRBV6-3	TRBJ1-1	TRBD1	CASSLGQGGWGDTEAFF	TGTGCCAGCAGCCTCGGACAGGGCGGTTGGGGAGACACTGAAGCTTTCTTT
NA	TRBV7-2	TRBJ1-2	NA	CASSPMVGNPGLLANYGYTF	TGTGCCAGCAGCCCGATGGTAGGGAACCCGGGACTCCTAGCTAACTATGGCTACACCTTC
NA	TRBV6-2/TRBV6-3	TRBJ1-2	NA	CASSYSWGSGYTF	TGTGCCAGCAGTTACTCGTGGGGTAGTGGCTACACCTTC
NA	TRBV27	TRBJ2-1	NA	CASSLGMGLNNEQFF	TGTGCCAGCAGTTTAGGGATGGGCCTCAACAATGAGCAGTTCTTC
few	TRBV7-2	TRBJ1-6	NA	CASSLEGDNSPLHF	TGTGCCAGCAGCTTAGAAGGCGATAATTCACCCCTCCACTTT
few	TRBV9	TRBJ1-1	NA	CASSPHPADDFEAFF	TGTGCCAGCAGCCCACATCCCGCAGACGATTTTGAAGCTTTCTTT
NA	TRBV7-2	TRBJ1-6	NA	CASSRRDEYNSPLHF	TGTGCCAGCAGCCGGAGGGACGAATATAATTCACCCCTCCACTTT
few	TRBV4-1	TRBJ1-5	NA	CASSPGRRGNQPQHF	TGCGCCAGCAGCCCAGGGAGGAGAGGCAATCAGCCCCAGCATTTT